These T cell receptor beta chains were read from a single sample in a study of blood T cell repertoires in COVID-19. TCRdb keeps only in-frame clones here, not all; method: immunoSEQ multiplex PCR. The table has more than 200,000 clones, about nine tenths seen once. The sequencing sample was made of peripheral blood. These receptors originate from a woman aged 60-70 years with acute or convalescent COVID-19. The CDR3 runs from the conserved cysteine through the conserved F or W. Fields, in order: clone size, V gene, D gene, J gene, CDR3 DNA, CDR3 protein. A D gene is named only where the DNA matches it firmly. The size field is filled for only some rows; it gives once, few, many or a size class.

clone size: NA
V gene: TRBV30
D gene: NA
J gene: TRBJ1-1
CDR3 DNA: TGTGCCGGGGGGGCGGGCTCCACTGAAGCTTTCTTT
CDR3 protein: CAGGAGSTEAFF

clone size: NA
V gene: TRBV6-5
D gene: NA
J gene: TRBJ1-3
CDR3 DNA: TGTGCCAGCACCCCCCTCGTCGGAGTTGGAAACACCATATATTTT
CDR3 protein: CASTPLVGVGNTIYF

clone size: NA
V gene: TRBV24-1
D gene: TRBD1
J gene: TRBJ2-3
CDR3 DNA: TGTGCCACCAGTAAGAGACAGGGGGTTACAGATACGCAGTATTTT
CDR3 protein: CATSKRQGVTDTQYF

clone size: NA
V gene: TRBV11-3
D gene: TRBD1
J gene: TRBJ2-5
CDR3 DNA: TGTGCCAGCAGCCAGCGGACAGGGAGCCAAGAGACCCAGTACTTC
CDR3 protein: CASSQRTGSQETQYF

clone size: once
V gene: TRBV5-1
D gene: TRBD2
J gene: TRBJ2-3
CDR3 DNA: TGCGCCAGCAGCTTGACCTTAGCGGGGAGCACAGATACGCAGTATTTT
CDR3 protein: CASSLTLAGSTDTQYF

clone size: once
V gene: TRBV5-1
D gene: TRBD2
J gene: TRBJ2-3
CDR3 DNA: TGCGCCAGCAGCGAACGCCTAGCGGGAGGGACAGATACGCAGTATTTT
CDR3 protein: CASSERLAGGTDTQYF

clone size: NA
V gene: TRBV29-1
D gene: NA
J gene: TRBJ1-1
CDR3 DNA: TGCAGCGTTGAAGACGAACCCCTAGGCACTGAAGCTTTCTTT
CDR3 protein: CSVEDEPLGTEAFF

clone size: NA
V gene: TRBV27
D gene: NA
J gene: TRBJ2-7
CDR3 DNA: TGTGCCAGCAGTTTCCAACCGAGCGGGCGGAGGGGTGGCTACGAGCAGTACTTC
CDR3 protein: CASSFQPSGRRGGYEQYF

clone size: NA
V gene: TRBV6-5
D gene: TRBD1
J gene: TRBJ2-2
CDR3 DNA: TGTGCCAGCAGTTCGACAGGGGGGGCGAACACCGGGGAGCTGTTTTTT
CDR3 protein: CASSSTGGANTGELFF

clone size: NA
V gene: TRBV7-2
D gene: TRBD1
J gene: TRBJ1-2
CDR3 DNA: TGTGCCAGCAAGACCGGACAGGGAGGCTATGGCTACACCTTC
CDR3 protein: CASKTGQGGYGYTF

clone size: NA
V gene: TRBV18
D gene: NA
J gene: TRBJ2-1
CDR3 DNA: TGTGCCAGCTCACCACCAACCAGACAGATCTCCTACAATGAGCAGTTCTTC
CDR3 protein: CASSPPTRQISYNEQFF

clone size: NA
V gene: TRBV7-8
D gene: NA
J gene: TRBJ2-2
CDR3 DNA: TGTGCCAGCAGCTTTGGAGGGTCGGGCACCGGGGAGCTGTTTTTT
CDR3 protein: CASSFGGSGTGELFF

clone size: NA
V gene: TRBV4-1
D gene: NA
J gene: TRBJ2-3
CDR3 DNA: TGCGCCATCAGGGGACTCTCCCTCACAGATACGCAGTATTTT
CDR3 protein: CAIRGLSLTDTQYF